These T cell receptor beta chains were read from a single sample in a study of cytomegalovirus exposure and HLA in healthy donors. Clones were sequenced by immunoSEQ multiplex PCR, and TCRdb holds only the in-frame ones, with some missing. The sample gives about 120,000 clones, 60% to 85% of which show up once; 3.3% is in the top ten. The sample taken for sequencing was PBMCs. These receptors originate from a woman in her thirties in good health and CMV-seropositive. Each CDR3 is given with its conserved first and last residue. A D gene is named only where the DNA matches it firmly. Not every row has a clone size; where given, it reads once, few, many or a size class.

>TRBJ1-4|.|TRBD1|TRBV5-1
TGCGCCAGCAGCTTACAGGGGGCGGCAACTAATGAAAAACTGTTTTTT
CASSLQGAATNEKLFF
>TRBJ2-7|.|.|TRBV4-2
TGTGCCAGCAGCCAAGCCCCCGGTCGTGGACAGATCTACGAGCAGTACTTC
CASSQAPGRGQIYEQYF
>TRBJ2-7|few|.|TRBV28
TGTGCCAGCAGTCCCCCCCAGATTGAGCAGTACTTC
CASSPPQIEQYF
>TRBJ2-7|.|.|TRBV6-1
TGTGCCAGCACGCAGTCTTTGCCAGCCTACGAGCAGTACTTC
CASTQSLPAYEQYF
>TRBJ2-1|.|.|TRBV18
TGTGCCAGCTCACCACCTCCCAGGTCCAGGGGTGCCTACAATGAGCAGTTCTTC
CASSPPPRSRGAYNEQFF
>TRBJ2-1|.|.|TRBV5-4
TGTGCCAGCACCCTAGCTGGTAGCTCCTACAATGAGCAGTTCTTC
CASTLAGSSYNEQFF
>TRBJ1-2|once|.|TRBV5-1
TGCGCCAGCAGCTTGGCCTCGGGGGGCCTAGGCTATGGCTACACCTTC
CASSLASGGLGYGYTF
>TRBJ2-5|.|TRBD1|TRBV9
TGTGCCAGCAGCGACCCTTCGACAGGGGTGGAGACCCAGTACTTC
CASSDPSTGVETQYF
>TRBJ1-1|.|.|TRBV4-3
TGCGCCAGCAGCCAAGACAGGGGTATGAACACTGAAGCTTTCTTT
CASSQDRGMNTEAFF
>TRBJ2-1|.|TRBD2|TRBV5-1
TGCGCCAGCAGCTTTTACAGGGCTAGCGGGGGGGTTGAGCAGTTCTTC
CASSFYRASGGVEQFF
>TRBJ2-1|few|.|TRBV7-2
TGTGCCAGCAGCTTATTTTCCGGGGGCTACAATGAGCAGTTCTTC
CASSLFSGGYNEQFF
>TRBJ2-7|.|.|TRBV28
TGTGCCAGCAGTTTATTATCCCCAGGGTCCTACGAGCAGTACTTC
CASSLLSPGSYEQYF
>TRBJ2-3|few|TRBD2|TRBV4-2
TGTGCCAGCAGCCCCCGGACTAGCGGGGGAACAGATACGCAGTATTTT
CASSPRTSGGTDTQYF
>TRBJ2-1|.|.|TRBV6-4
TGTGCCAGCAGTGACCCGGGACCGCCGCGGGGGAGACAGGAGTCCTACGAGCAGTTCTTC
CASSDPGPPRGRQESYEQFF
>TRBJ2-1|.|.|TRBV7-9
TGTTCCAGCAGCTCACCGGGGAACAATGAGCAGTTCTTC
CSSSSPGNNEQFF
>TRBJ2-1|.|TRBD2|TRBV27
TGTGCCAGCACAGCGGGGGGCTCCTACAATGAGCAGTTCTTC
CASTAGGSYNEQFF
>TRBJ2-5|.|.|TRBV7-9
TGTGCCAGCAGCGAGCCAAACCGGAGGGAGCAGTACTTC
CASSEPNRREQYF
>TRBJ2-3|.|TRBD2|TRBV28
TGTGCCAGCAGTTTAGACGGACTAGCGGGGGGGAGGTGGGCCCCGGGTACGCAGTATTTT
CASSLDGLAGGRWAPGTQYF
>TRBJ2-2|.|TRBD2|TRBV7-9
TGTGCCAGCACCATAGGGAGGGGAACCAACACCGGGGAGCTGTTTTTT
CASTIGRGTNTGELFF
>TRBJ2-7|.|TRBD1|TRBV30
TGTGCCTGGACCGGACAGGGCTACGAGCAGTACTTC
CAWTGQGYEQYF
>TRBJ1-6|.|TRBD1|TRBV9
TGTGCCAGCAGCGTAAACAGGGGTGGGTCACCCCTCCACTTT
CASSVNRGGSPLHF
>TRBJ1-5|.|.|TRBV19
TGTGCCAGTAGTACCAGGGTTTATCAGCCCCAGCATTTT
CASSTRVYQPQHF
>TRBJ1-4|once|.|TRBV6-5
TGTGCCAGCAGTGAATCAGGGGATGAAAAACTGTTTTTT
CASSESGDEKLFF
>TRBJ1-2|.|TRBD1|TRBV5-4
TGTGCCAGCAGCTCTGGAGGGGGCGCGGGCTATGGCTACACCTTC
CASSSGGGAGYGYTF
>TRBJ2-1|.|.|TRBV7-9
TGTTCCAGCAGCCGGGACATCAATGAGCAGTTCTTC
CSSSRDINEQFF
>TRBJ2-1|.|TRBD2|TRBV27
TGTGCCAGCAGGATCCTTGGGGGGGTTGAGCAGTTCTTC
CASRILGGVEQFF
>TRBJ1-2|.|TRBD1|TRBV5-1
TGCGCCAGCAGCAGTAAGACAGGGGGCTATGGCTACACCTTC
CASSSKTGGYGYTF
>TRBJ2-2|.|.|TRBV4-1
TGCGCCAGCAGCCGGGGGCAGGGATACACCGGGGAGCTGTTTTTT
CASSRGQGYTGELFF
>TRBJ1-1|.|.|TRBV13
TGTGCCAGCAGGCGGGACTTGGGACTTACTGAAGCTTTCTTT
CASRRDLGLTEAFF
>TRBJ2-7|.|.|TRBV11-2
TGTGCCAGCAGCTTAGCACAGGGCCCCTACGAGCAGTACTTC
CASSLAQGPYEQYF
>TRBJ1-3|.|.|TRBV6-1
TGTGCCAGCAGTGAGGCAATCAGCTCTGGAAACACCATATATTTT
CASSEAISSGNTIYF
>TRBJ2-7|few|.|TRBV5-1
TGCGCCAGCAGCTTTACCGGGATTTCAACCTACGAGCAGTACTTC
CASSFTGISTYEQYF
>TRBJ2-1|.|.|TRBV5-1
TGCGCCAGCAGCTGGAGCGGAACCTCCTACAATGAGCAGTTCTTC
CASSWSGTSYNEQFF
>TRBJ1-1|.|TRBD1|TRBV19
TGTGCCAGTAGTGTGACCGGGACAGGGGGCACTGAAGCTTTCTTT
CASSVTGTGGTEAFF
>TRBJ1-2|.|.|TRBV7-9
TGTGCCAGCAGCTTAGGGACAGTATGGCAGGACTATGGCTACACCTTC
CASSLGTVWQDYGYTF
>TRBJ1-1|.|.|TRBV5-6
TGTGCCAGCAGCTTTACTGCGGACACTGAAGCTTTCTTT
CASSFTADTEAFF
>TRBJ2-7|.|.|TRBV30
TGTGCCTGGAGCCCCTCCCACGAGCAGTACTTC
CAWSPSHEQYF
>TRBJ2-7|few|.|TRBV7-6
TGTGCCAGCAGCTCCGTGGGGCTTTGGGAGCAGTACTTC
CASSSVGLWEQYF
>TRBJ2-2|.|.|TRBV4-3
TGCGCCAGCAGCCAAGGAACAGGACAGACCTATTCCGGGGAGCTGTTTTTT
CASSQGTGQTYSGELFF
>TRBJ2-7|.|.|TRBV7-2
TGTGCCAGCAGCTTGATATTGGGACTGCCCTACGAGCAGTACTTC
CASSLILGLPYEQYF
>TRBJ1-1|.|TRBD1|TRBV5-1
TGCGCCAGCAGAGAGGGACAGGGGCTGAACACTGAAGCTTTCTTT
CASREGQGLNTEAFF
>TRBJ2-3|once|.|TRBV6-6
TGTGCCAGCAGTTACTCGAGGGGGGATACGCAGTATTTT
CASSYSRGDTQYF
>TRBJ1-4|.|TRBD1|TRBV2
TGTGCCAGCGGACAGGGAGGCGAAAAACTGTTTTTT
CASGQGGEKLFF
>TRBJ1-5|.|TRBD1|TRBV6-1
TGTGCCAGCAGTGCGGGACAGGGCAGCCCCAATCAGCCCCAGCATTTT
CASSAGQGSPNQPQHF
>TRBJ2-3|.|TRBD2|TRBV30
TGTGCCTGGAGTAGCCCCGGGGGGTACACAGATACGCAGTATTTT
CAWSSPGGYTDTQYF
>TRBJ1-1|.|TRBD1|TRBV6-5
TGTGCCAGCAGTTACTCGAGAGGGGGCCTGGAAGCTTTCTTT
CASSYSRGGLEAFF
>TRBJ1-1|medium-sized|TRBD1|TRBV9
TGTGCCAGCAGCCCAGCGGGGACCGGGACAGGGGTGTCTGAAGCTTTCTTT
CASSPAGTGTGVSEAFF
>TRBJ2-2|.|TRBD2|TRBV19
TGTGCCAGTAAAATAGCGGGGGCCGGGGAGCTGTTTTTT
CASKIAGAGELFF
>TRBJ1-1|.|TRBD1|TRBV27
TGTGCCAGCAGTCTTTCGGACAGGAACGCTGAAGCTTTCTTT
CASSLSDRNAEAFF
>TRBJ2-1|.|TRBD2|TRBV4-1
TGCGCCAGCAGCCAAGAAGGCGCCCCTAGCGGAAGCTCCTACAATGAGCAGTTCTTC
CASSQEGAPSGSSYNEQFF